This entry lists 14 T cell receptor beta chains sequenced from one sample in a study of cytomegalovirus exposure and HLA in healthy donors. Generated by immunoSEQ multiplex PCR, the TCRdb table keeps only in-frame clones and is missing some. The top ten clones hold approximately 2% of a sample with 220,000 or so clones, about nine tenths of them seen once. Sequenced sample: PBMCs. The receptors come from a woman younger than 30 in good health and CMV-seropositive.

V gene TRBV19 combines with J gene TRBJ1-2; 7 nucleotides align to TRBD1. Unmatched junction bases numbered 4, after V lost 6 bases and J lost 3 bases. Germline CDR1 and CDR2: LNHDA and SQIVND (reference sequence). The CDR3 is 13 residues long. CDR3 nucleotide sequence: TGTGCCAGTAGACCCACAGGGGACTATGGCTACACCTTC. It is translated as CASRPTGDYGYTF.

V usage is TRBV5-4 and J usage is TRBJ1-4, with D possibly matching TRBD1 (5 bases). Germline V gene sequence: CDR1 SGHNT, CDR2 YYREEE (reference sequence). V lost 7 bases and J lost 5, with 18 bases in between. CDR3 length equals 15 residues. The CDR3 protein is CASSHPQVSNEKLFF. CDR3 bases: TGTGCCAGCTCTCATCCACAGGTTTCGAATGAAAAACTGTTTTTT.

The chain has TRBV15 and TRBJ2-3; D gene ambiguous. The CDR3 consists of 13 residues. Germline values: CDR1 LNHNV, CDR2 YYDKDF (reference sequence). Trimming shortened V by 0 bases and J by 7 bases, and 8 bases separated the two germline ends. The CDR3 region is CATSRDHPNTQYF. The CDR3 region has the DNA TGTGCCACCAGCAGAGATCATCCAAATACGCAGTATTTT.

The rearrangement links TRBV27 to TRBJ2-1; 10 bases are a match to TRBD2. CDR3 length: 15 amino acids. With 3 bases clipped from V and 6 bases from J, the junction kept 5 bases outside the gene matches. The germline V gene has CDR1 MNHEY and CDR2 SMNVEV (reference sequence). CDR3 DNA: TGTGCCAGCAGTTTCGGACTAGCGGTCCTCAATGAGCAGTTCTTC. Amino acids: CASSFGLAVLNEQFF.

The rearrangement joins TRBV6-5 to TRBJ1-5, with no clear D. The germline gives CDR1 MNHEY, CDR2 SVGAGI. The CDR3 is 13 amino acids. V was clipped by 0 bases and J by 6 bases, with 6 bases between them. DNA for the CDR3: TGTGCCAGCAGTTACTCAGTAGCTCAGCCCCAGCATTTT. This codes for CASSYSVAQPQHF.

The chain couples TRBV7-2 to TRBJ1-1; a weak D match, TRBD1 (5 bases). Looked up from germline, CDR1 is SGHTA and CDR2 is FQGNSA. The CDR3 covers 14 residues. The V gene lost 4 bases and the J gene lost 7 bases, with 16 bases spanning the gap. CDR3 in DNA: TGTGCCAGCAGCTGGGGGACTGGCTCAGTTGAAGCTTTCTTT. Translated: CASSWGTGSVEAFF. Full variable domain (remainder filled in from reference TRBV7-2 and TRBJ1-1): GAGVSQSPSNKVTEKGKDVELRCDPISGHTALYWYRQSLGQGLEFLIYFQGNSAPDKSGLPSDRFSAERTGGSVSTLTIQRTQQEDSAVYLCASSWGTGSVEAFFGQGTRLTVV.

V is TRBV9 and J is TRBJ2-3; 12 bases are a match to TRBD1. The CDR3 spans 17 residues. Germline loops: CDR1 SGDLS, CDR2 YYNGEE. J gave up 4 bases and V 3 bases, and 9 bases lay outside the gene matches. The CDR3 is CASSGGRDRGRSDTQYF. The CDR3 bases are TGTGCCAGCAGCGGAGGCCGGGACAGGGGGCGGTCAGATACGCAGTATTTT.

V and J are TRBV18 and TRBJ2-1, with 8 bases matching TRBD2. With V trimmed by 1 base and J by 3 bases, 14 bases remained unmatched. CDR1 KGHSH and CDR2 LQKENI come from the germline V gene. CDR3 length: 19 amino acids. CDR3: CASSPQAGGPPWGYNEQFF. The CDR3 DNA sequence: TGTGCCAGCTCACCACAGGCGGGAGGCCCGCCCTGGGGCTACAATGAGCAGTTCTTC.

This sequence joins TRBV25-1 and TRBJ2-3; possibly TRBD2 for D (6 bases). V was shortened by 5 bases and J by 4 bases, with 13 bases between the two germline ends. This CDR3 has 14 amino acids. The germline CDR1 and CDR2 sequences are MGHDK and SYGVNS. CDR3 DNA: TGTGCCAGCAGTATCACGGGAGTTTCAGATACGCAGTATTTT. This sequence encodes CASSITGVSDTQYF.

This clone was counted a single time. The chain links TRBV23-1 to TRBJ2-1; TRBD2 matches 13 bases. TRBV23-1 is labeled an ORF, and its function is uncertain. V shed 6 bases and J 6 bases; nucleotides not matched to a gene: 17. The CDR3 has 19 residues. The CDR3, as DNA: TGCGCCAGCAGCCCCCCCCAACTAGCGGGAGGGGGGGGTCTCAATGAGCAGTTCTTC. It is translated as CASSPPQLAGGGGLNEQFF.

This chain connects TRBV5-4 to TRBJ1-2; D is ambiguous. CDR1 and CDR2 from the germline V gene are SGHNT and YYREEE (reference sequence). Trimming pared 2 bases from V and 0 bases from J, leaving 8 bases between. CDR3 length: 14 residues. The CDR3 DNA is TGTGCCAGCAGCTTTGAGCATTCTAACTATGGCTACACCTTC. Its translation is CASSFEHSNYGYTF.

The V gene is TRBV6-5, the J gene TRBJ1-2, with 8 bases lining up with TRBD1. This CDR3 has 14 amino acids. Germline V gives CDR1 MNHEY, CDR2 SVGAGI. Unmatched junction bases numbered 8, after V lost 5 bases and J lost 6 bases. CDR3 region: CASSNLGQDDGYTF. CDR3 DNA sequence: TGTGCCAGCAGTAACCTGGGACAGGACGATGGCTACACCTTC.

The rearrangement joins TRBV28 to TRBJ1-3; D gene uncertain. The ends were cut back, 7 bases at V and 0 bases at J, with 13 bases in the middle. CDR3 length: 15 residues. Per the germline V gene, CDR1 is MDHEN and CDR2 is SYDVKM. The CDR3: CASTSPGSSGNTIYF. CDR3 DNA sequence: TGTGCCAGCACATCCCCAGGAAGCTCTGGAAACACCATATATTTT.

Written as DNA, the CDR3 is TGTGCCAGTAGTATGGCCGGCGGGGACACTGAAGCTTTCTTT. It specifies CASSMAGGDTEAFF. The V and J genes are TRBV19 and TRBJ1-1; no definite D call. Looked up from germline, CDR1 is LNHDA and CDR2 is SQIVND (reference sequence). V lost 3 bases and J 3 bases, leaving 11 bases between the germline ends. The CDR3 contains 14 residues.